This entry concerns a single TCR beta chain. No antigen is known for it. As it was prepared, the TCRbeta library received unique molecular identifiers. MiXCR, applied by TCRdb to the PCR reads, yields one record per CDR3 protein. The sample holds about 250,000 distinct CDR3 sequences; 20% to 30% are singletons and the top ten take 4.5% to 5.5%. This specimen comes from a study of T-cell reconstitution after alpha-beta-depleted transplantation in children. The CDR3 runs to 16 residues. Per the germline V gene, CDR1 is SEHNR and CDR2 is FQNEAQ (reference sequence). V shed 5 bases and J shed 0 bases, with 14 bases lying between them. Study-wide points: Most T-cell counts and diversity one year after the transplant came from T cells that were newly produced. Reportedly, roughly two months post-transplant, alpha-beta T cells arose from several hundred expanded graft clones. At day 60, the high TCRbeta diversity found in some patients originated from recipient T cells and thymic progenitors that had survived.

The source was PBMCs, mostly from graft donor cells, collected 360 days after TCRalphabeta/CD19-depleted stem cell transplant. The gene calls are TRBV7-9 and TRBJ2-1, with D possibly called TRBD1 or TRBD2 (5 bases each). The sequence was obtained from a female patient aged 2 to 10 who had a stem cell transplant for congenital amegakaryocytic thrombocytopenia, so the T cells may come from the graft donor. For the CDR3, the DNA is TGTGCCAGCAGCAAGGGACCGCGTAGCTCCTACAATGAGCAGTTCTTC. Translation gives CASSKGPRSSYNEQFF. The variable domain in full, completed from reference TRBV7-9 and TRBJ2-1, reads DTGVSQNPRHKITKRGQNVTFRCDPISEHNRLYWYRQTLGQGPEFLTYFQNEAQLEKSRLLSDRFSAERPKGSFSTLEIQRTEQGDSAMYLCASSKGPRSSYNEQFFGPGTRLTVL.